These 9 T cell receptor beta chains originate from one sample sequenced in a study of cytomegalovirus exposure and HLA in healthy donors. The protocol was immunoSEQ multiplex PCR, while the TCRdb copy is restricted to in-frame clones and leaves out a portion. This sample has more than 90,000 clones, with around 86% found just once. Sequenced: PBMCs. Every receptor here comes from a man aged 18 to 35 in good health and CMV-seronegative.

The chain combines TRBV13 with TRBJ1-1; 11 bases align to TRBD1. V lost 5 bases to trimming and J lost 5 bases; unmatched junction nucleotides: 7. The CDR3 runs to 15 residues. Germline V gives CDR1 PRHDT, CDR2 FYEKMQ (reference sequence). The CDR3 sequence is CASSDRDRGYTEAFF. Written as DNA, the CDR3 is TGTGCCAGCAGCGACCGGGACAGGGGGTATACTGAAGCTTTCTTT.

This chain connects TRBV12-5 to TRBJ1-1, with 7 nucleotides matching TRBD1. Germline V gene data show CDR1 as LGHNT and CDR2 as FRNRAP. V lost 3 bases, J lost 7 bases, and 2 bases stayed unmatched. The length of the CDR3 is 12 residues. The CDR3 nucleotides are TGTGCTAGTGGTTTAGGGACAGTTGAAGCTTTCTTT. Protein product: CASGLGTVEAFF.

The rearrangement uses TRBV29-1 and TRBJ2-2; TRBD2 is a possible D gene (5 bases). Germline assignment: CDR1 SQVTM and CDR2 ANQGSEA. Trimming removed 0 bases from V and 6 bases from J, with 11 bases in between. The CDR3 extends over 14 amino acids. The CDR3 region is CSVEDLGEPGELFF. The CDR3 nucleotides are TGCAGCGTTGAAGATCTCGGGGAGCCCGGGGAGCTGTTTTTT.

In this sample, this clone turned up a few times. J is TRBJ1-6 and V is TRBV30; 7 positions match TRBD1. CDR1 and CDR2 from the germline V gene are GTSNPN and SVGIG (reference sequence). The CDR3 runs to 13 residues. Losses at the gene ends were 5 bases for V and 6 bases for J; bases not matched to a gene: 4. In DNA form, the CDR3 reads TGTGCCTGGCGGGACAGCCTTAATTCACCCCTCCACTTT. Its protein product is CAWRDSLNSPLHF.

This clone appeared once. J is TRBJ1-2 and V is TRBV6-5, with D perhaps matching TRBD1 (6 bases). V lost 4 bases and J lost 8, with 17 bases in between. Germline values: CDR1 MNHEY, CDR2 SVGAGI. This CDR3 contains 14 residues. CDR3 nucleotides: TGTGCCAGCAGTTTACAGGGCGGGTCTGAAGGCTACACCTTC. It yields the protein CASSLQGGSEGYTF.

This rearrangement joins TRBV19 to TRBJ1-1; D remains ambiguous. The CDR3 is 14 amino acids. The V gene lost 1 base and the J gene lost 1 base, with 7 bases spanning the gap. Germline values: CDR1 LNHDA, CDR2 SQIVND (reference sequence). This CDR3 reads CASSIGLTNTEAFF. The CDR3 coding sequence is TGTGCCAGTAGTATAGGACTAACGAACACTGAAGCTTTCTTT.

The chain has TRBV19 and TRBJ2-7; D gene unclear. The V end was cut by 4 bases, the J end by 3 bases, with 4 bases between. Germline-derived CDR1 and CDR2 are LNHDA and SQIVND (reference sequence). This CDR3 spans 11 amino acids. The CDR3 DNA sequence: TGTGCCAGTAGTACCCACTACGAGCAGTACTTC. Translated: CASSTHYEQYF.

This clone was detected only once. V usage is TRBV19 and J usage is TRBJ1-6; a possible D gene is TRBD1 (6 bases). V gave up 3 bases and J gave up 5 bases, with 17 bases separating them. CDR1 and CDR2 (germline): LNHDA, SQIVND (reference sequence). CDR3 length: 17 amino acids. CDR3 loop: CASSILPGTRNNSPLHF. The CDR3, as DNA: TGTGCCAGTAGTATCCTCCCCGGGACAAGAAATAATTCACCCCTCCACTTT. The full variable domain, rest sourced from reference TRBV19 and TRBJ1-6, is DGGITQSPKYLFRKEGQNVTLSCEQNLNHDAMYWYRQDPGQGLRLIYYSQIVNDFQKGDIAEGYSVSREKKESFPLTVTSAQKNPTAFYLCASSILPGTRNNSPLHFGNGTRLTVT.

The chain uses TRBV29-1 and TRBJ2-2, with 14 bases that match TRBD2. Trimming cost V 3 bases and J 9 bases; bases outside gene matches: 6. The CDR3 runs to 15 residues. CDR1 is SQVTM, CDR2 ANQGSEA, per germline. The CDR3 DNA sequence: TGCAGCGTTGAGGGGACTAGCGGGGGAGGTAGGGAGCTGTTTTTT. Translating it yields CSVEGTSGGGRELFF.